The present T cell receptor (beta chain) was sequenced within a study of cytomegalovirus exposure and HLA in healthy donors. Study-level points and caveats: A missense variant in DCLRE1C was later tied to TCR beta V- and J-gene trimming. Reports state that TCR beta sequences accurately predicted most subjects' HLA-A and HLA-B alleles.

A multiplex PCR was run with 60 Vbeta primers and 13 Jbeta primers. The protocol was immunoSEQ multiplex PCR, while the TCRdb copy is restricted to in-frame clones and leaves out a portion. The sample lists about 130,000 clones; around three quarters were seen once. This clone was observed a handful of times. The antigen is undetermined. Germline loops: CDR1 MNHEY, CDR2 SVGAGI. The V end lost 5 bases, the J end lost 4 bases, and 8 bases lay between the germline ends. This CDR3 spans 12 amino acids. Material for sequencing was PBMCs. V usage is TRBV6-5 and J usage is TRBJ1-2; D unclear. The clonotype comes from a man younger than 45 in good health and CMV-seronegative. The CDR3 DNA sequence: TGTGCCAGCAGTGCCAGCGGCTATGGCTACACCTTC. It yields the protein CASSASGYGYTF.